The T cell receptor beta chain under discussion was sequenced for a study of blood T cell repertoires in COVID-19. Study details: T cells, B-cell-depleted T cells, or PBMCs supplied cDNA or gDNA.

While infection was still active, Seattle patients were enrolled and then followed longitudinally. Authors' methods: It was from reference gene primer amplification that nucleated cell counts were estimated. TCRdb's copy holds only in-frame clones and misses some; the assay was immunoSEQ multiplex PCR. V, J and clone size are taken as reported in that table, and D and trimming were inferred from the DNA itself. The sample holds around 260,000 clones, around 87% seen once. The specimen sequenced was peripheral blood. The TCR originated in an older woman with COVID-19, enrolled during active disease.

The CDR3 spells CASRGQGNYEQYF. CDR3 DNA sequence: TGTGCCAGCAGAGGACAGGGGAACTACGAGCAGTACTTC. This chain links TRBV5-8 with TRBJ2-7, with 9 bases matching TRBD1. CDR1 is SGHTS, CDR2 YDEGEE, per germline. The CDR3 is made up of 13 amino acids. J was trimmed by 3 bases and V by 5 bases; bases with no gene match: 3. The full variable domain, completed using reference TRBV5-8 and TRBJ2-7, is EAGVTQSPTHLIKTRGQQATLRCSPISGHTSVYWYQQALGLGLQFLLWYDEGEERNRGNFPPRFSGRQFPNYSSELNVNALELEDSALYLCASRGQGNYEQYFGPGTRLTVT.